This entry lists 10 T cell receptor beta chains sequenced from one sample in a study of Ad26.COV2.S vaccination and SARS-CoV-2 variants. The treatment is: approximately 18 received Ad26.COV2.S at low or high dose, single or two shots; 5 received placebo; per-sample allocation not given. Day 63 following the first vaccine or placebo injection was when the samples were taken. Here immunoSEQ multiplex PCR was the method, and the copy in TCRdb shows in-frame clones only, minus some. Of some 290,000 clones detected, approximately 86% appear once; the ten largest clones hold approximately 2.2%. This specimen consisted of peripheral blood, obtained in a trial of Ad26.COV2.S vaccine versus placebo. Source of these receptors: a person between 18 and 65 years old who received the Ad26.COV2.S COVID-19 vaccine or a placebo.

The chain recombines TRBV5-1 with TRBJ1-1; the D gene is possibly TRBD1 (5 bases). V was shortened by 5 bases and J by 1 base, with 9 bases between the two germline ends. CDR1 and CDR2 (germline): SGHRS, YFSETQ. This CDR3 is built from 13 residues. The CDR3: CASRTDTNTEAFF. In DNA form, the CDR3 reads TGCGCCAGCAGAACGGACACGAACACTGAAGCTTTCTTT. Using reference TRBV5-1 and TRBJ1-1 for the parts outside the CDR3, the full variable domain is KAGVTQTPRYLIKTRGQQVTLSCSPISGHRSVSWYQQTPGQGLQFLFEYFSETQRNKGNFPGRFSGRQFSNSRSEMNVSTLELGDSALYLCASRTDTNTEAFFGQGTRLTVV.

The genes are TRBV27 and TRBJ1-1; D may be TRBD1 (6 bases). This CDR3 is built from 17 residues. The V end was cut by 1 base, the J end by 5 bases, with 20 bases between. The germline CDR1 and CDR2 sequences are MNHEY and SMNVEV (reference sequence). CDR3 in DNA: TGTGCCAGCAGTTTATATGGGGGGCGTAACGTTAGGACTGAAGCTTTCTTT. Translated: CASSLYGGRNVRTEAFF.

V and J are TRBV5-1 and TRBJ2-2; D is possibly TRBD1 (6 bases). This CDR3 contains 14 residues. Germline CDR1 SGHRS, CDR2 YFSETQ. Trimming removed 3 bases at V and 4 bases at J, with 10 bases between. CDR3 sequence reads: CASSSGQLTGELFF. The CDR3 DNA follows: TGCGCCAGCAGCTCCGGACAGCTCACCGGGGAGCTGTTTTTT.

V gene TRBV11-2 combines with J gene TRBJ1-5, with 8 bases identical to TRBD1. The CDR3 is made up of 15 amino acids. From germline, CDR1 is SGHAT and CDR2 FQNNGV. V shed 5 bases and J 1 base; nucleotides not matched to a gene: 4. CDR3 protein: CASSPTGVSNQPQHF. CDR3 in DNA: TGTGCCAGCAGCCCGACAGGGGTGAGCAATCAGCCCCAGCATTTT.

This sequence joins TRBV28 and TRBJ1-5; D is uncertain. The length of the CDR3 is 14 residues. Germline CDR1 MDHEN, CDR2 SYDVKM. Trimming pared 3 bases from V and 4 bases from J, leaving 10 bases between. The CDR3 sequence is CASSFVASNQPQHF. CDR3 nucleotides: TGTGCCAGCAGTTTTGTGGCATCAAATCAGCCCCAGCATTTT.

This chain links TRBV3-1 (or the pseudogene TRBV3-2) with TRBJ2-5; 11 nucleotides align to TRBD2. Germline assignment: CDR1 LGHDT and CDR2 YNNKEL (reference sequence). The V gene end was trimmed by 1 base and the J gene end by 5 bases; junction bases not matched to a gene: 6. The CDR3 runs to 16 residues. CDR3 nucleotides: TGTGCCAGCAGCCAAGTGGGACTAGCGGCGGGGGAGACCCAGTACTTC. This codes for CASSQVGLAAGETQYF.

This clone was detected once. The chain recombines TRBV19 with TRBJ2-1, with 12 positions matching TRBD2. V shed 2 bases and J 7 bases; nucleotides not matched to a gene: 9. Germline V gene data show CDR1 as LNHDA and CDR2 as SQIVND (reference sequence). The CDR3 is 17 amino acids. The CDR3 DNA sequence: TGTGCCAGTAGTATACTAGCGGGGGGGCCTAGCGTTAATGAGCAGTTCTTC. This gives the protein CASSILAGGPSVNEQFF.

This chain links TRBV6-5 with TRBJ2-2; possibly TRBD2 for D (6 bases). V was trimmed by 7 bases and J by 7 bases, leaving 13 bases between them. The CDR3 loop spans 13 amino acids. Germline V gives CDR1 MNHEY, CDR2 SVGAGI. The CDR3 protein is CASKEGVGGELFF. The CDR3 nucleotides read TGTGCCAGCAAGGAGGGAGTGGGCGGGGAGCTGTTTTTT.

The chain links TRBV20-1 to TRBJ2-7, with D maybe TRBD2 (5 bases). The CDR3 runs to 11 residues. CDR1 and CDR2 from the germline V gene are DFQATT and SNEGSKA (reference sequence). The V end lost 2 bases, the J end lost 4 bases, and 6 bases lay between the germline ends. The DNA of the CDR3 is TGCAGTGCTAGAACGGGGTACGAGCAGTACTTC. Translation: CSARTGYEQYF.

The chain recombines TRBV18 with TRBJ1-3; D unclear. Germline V CDR1 and CDR2: KGHSH, LQKENI. V was clipped by 2 bases and J by 0 bases, with 5 bases between them. The CDR3 is made up of 14 amino acids. The CDR3 sequence is CASSPGLSGNTIYF. The CDR3 nucleotides read TGTGCCAGCTCACCAGGGCTCTCTGGAAACACCATATATTTT.